The 10 T cell receptor beta chains presented below share a single source sample, sequenced in a study of T cell repertoires in cytomegalovirus infection (dated by TCRdb to the late 2010s). The run used an Illumina HiSeq 1500. Using fastp at Q25 and MiXCR, TCRdb reprocessed the public reads and kept productive beta chains. Duplicate CDR3 protein sequences are folded into a single record with the most common DNA and genes. This sample holds around 900,000 distinct CDR3 sequences; approximately 33% were observed only once. The ten largest account for around 15% of the sample. Reading the label with the study, this specimen's treatment or condition is: in vitro stimulation with specific CMV peptide epitopes to enrich CMV-specific T cells. The antigens for these receptors are not known. The starting material was cultured CD8+ T cells from PBMCs, obtained from culture after CMV antigen stimulation. These receptor sequences come from a human donor in good health (CMV status not recorded). Some clones in this sample may be carry-over from other donors' samples.

The CDR3 reads CASSIRRGRDTGELFF. For the CDR3, the DNA is TGTGCCAGTAGTATCCGTAGGGGGCGGGATACCGGGGAGCTGTTTTTT. The V call is TRBV19, the J call TRBJ2-2; D perhaps matches TRBD1 (7 bases). This CDR3 contains 16 residues. With 3 bases removed from V and 5 bases from J, the gap between germline ends came to 16 bases. Germline V gene lookup returns CDR1 LNHDA and CDR2 SQIVND (reference sequence).

On this clonotype itself: At one end the junction does not follow the germline gene, possibly because of a read error. The chain carries TRBV20-1 and TRBJ1-5; D unresolved. The V gene's germline CDR1 is DFQATT and CDR2 SNEGSKA (reference sequence). This CDR3 is built from 15 residues. CDR3 DNA sequence: TGCAGTGCTAGAGTTGGAGCTTATAGCATTCAGCCCCAGCATTTT. Its translation: CSARVGAYSIQPQHF.

The chain uses TRBV18 and TRBJ1-2; 7 bases align to TRBD1. The CDR3 runs to 16 residues. Germline trimming cut 3 bases from V and 4 bases from J; bases unmatched to any gene: 11. Germline V lookup: CDR1 KGHSH, CDR2 LQKENI. CDR3 DNA: TGTGCCAGCTCACCCGAGACCCCGGGACAGACCTATGGCTACACCTTC. Translating gives CASSPETPGQTYGYTF.

V usage is TRBV12-3 or TRBV12-4 and J usage is TRBJ1-2; 7 bases fit TRBD1. V was pared by 7 bases and J by 8 bases, with 4 bases of the junction left unmatched. The CDR3 runs to 11 residues. CDR3 sequence reads: CASTLGGGYTF. DNA for the CDR3: TGTGCCAGCACCCTAGGGGGCGGCTACACCTTC.

There are many counts of this clonotype. V usage is TRBV7-2 and J usage is TRBJ2-5, with 10 bases fitting TRBD2. The CDR3 totals 15 residues. Germline CDR1 reads SGHTA; CDR2 reads FQGNSA. Trimming at V came to 5 bases and at J to 1 base, leaving 4 bases not matched to a gene. In DNA form, the CDR3 reads TGTGCCAGCAGCCCTAGCGGGGGTCCCCAAGAGACCCAGTACTTC. It specifies CASSPSGGPQETQYF.

This rearrangement joins TRBV9 to TRBJ2-5; 14 positions match TRBD2. Germline lookup yields CDR1 SGDLS and CDR2 YYNGEE. This CDR3 region has 17 residues. Trimming removed 2 bases from V and 3 bases from J; junction bases left unmatched: 6. CDR3 loop: CASSVVPGLAGEETQYF. The CDR3 DNA is TGTGCCAGCAGCGTGGTCCCGGGACTAGCGGGGGAAGAGACCCAGTACTTC.

The rearrangement uses TRBV15 and TRBJ1-6, with 10 bases matching TRBD1. Losses at the gene ends were 5 bases for V and 10 bases for J; bases not matched to a gene: 8. Germline V lookup: CDR1 LNHNV, CDR2 YYDKDF (reference sequence). The CDR3 loop spans 15 amino acids. The CDR3 sequence: CATSGPGTGASPLHF. CDR3 nucleotides: TGTGCCACCAGCGGACCCGGGACAGGGGCATCACCCCTCCACTTT.

V is TRBV11-2 and J is TRBJ1-6; the D is unclear. V gave up 5 bases and J gave up 5 bases, with 16 bases separating them. The CDR3 has 16 residues. Germline lookup yields CDR1 SGHAT and CDR2 FQNNGV. CDR3 DNA sequence: TGTGCCAGCAGCGCAGACCCTCTTACTAATAATTCACCCCTCCACTTT. Translation: CASSADPLTNNSPLHF.

This clonotype was found a few times. CDR3 sequence reads: CTTGQGPYTGELFF. The CDR3 region has the DNA TGTACCACCGGACAGGGGCCATACACCGGGGAGCTGTTTTTT. V gene TRBV27 combines with J gene TRBJ2-2; TRBD1 aligns across 9 bases. This CDR3 is built from 14 residues. Per germline, CDR1 MNHEY and CDR2 SMNVEV (reference sequence).

V is TRBV7-9 and J is TRBJ2-5; possible D gene TRBD2, 6 bases. The ends were cut back, 1 base at V and 3 bases at J, with 9 bases in the middle. Germline V gives CDR1 SEHNR, CDR2 FQNEAQ (reference sequence). The CDR3 totals 14 residues. The CDR3 DNA reads TGTGCCAGCAGCTTAGGTCCGGGAGAAGAGACCCAGTACTTC. Translating it yields CASSLGPGEETQYF.